The entry that follows covers one T cell receptor beta chain sequence. This record belongs to a study of blood T cell repertoires in COVID-19. Turning to the study itself: The study drew acute and convalescent COVID-19 samples from the United States, Italy and Spain.

The V gene end was trimmed by 4 bases and the J gene end by 2 bases; junction bases not matched to a gene: 4. The CDR3 is made up of 14 amino acids. Germline CDR1 is SGHAT and CDR2 is FQNNGV. Original processing methods: Amplification from reference gene primers served as the basis for estimated nucleated cell counts. Assay: immunoSEQ multiplex PCR; the TCRdb copy retains only in-frame clones and omits some. V and J calls and clone size follow that table, whereas D and trimming were derived from the DNA. The sample includes more than 200,000 clones, 85% to 90% seen only once; the top ten take approximately 3.7%.

Sequencing used PBMCs or T cells enriched from blood (not recorded which). The V and J genes are TRBV11-2 and TRBJ2-5; 7 nucleotides line up with TRBD1. This sequence was found in a woman in her twenties or thirties who had recovered from COVID-19. DNA for the CDR3: TGTGCCAGCAGCTCAGGGGGAAATCAAGAGACCCAGTACTTC. Translation gives CASSSGGNQETQYF.